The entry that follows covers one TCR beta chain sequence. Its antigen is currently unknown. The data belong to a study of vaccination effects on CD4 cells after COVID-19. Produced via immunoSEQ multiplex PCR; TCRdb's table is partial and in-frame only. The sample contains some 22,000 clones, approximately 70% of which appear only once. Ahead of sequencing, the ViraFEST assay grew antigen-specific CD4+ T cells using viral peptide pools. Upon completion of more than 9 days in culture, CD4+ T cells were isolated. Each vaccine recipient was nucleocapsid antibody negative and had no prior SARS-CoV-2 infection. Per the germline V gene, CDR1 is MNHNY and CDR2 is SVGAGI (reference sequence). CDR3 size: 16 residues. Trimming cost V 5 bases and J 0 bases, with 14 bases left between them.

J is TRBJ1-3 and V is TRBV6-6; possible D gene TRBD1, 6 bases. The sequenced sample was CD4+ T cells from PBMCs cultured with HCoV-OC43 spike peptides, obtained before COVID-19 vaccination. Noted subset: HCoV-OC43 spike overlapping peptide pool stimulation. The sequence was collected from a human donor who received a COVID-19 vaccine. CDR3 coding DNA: TGTGCCAGCAGTACATCGGACAGCGTCTCTGGAAACACCATATATTTT. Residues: CASSTSDSVSGNTIYF.